A single sample is the source of the 25 T cell receptor beta chains below, sequenced in a study of cytomegalovirus exposure and HLA in healthy donors. It was with 60 Vbeta and 13 Jbeta primers that the PCR ran. Libraries were prepared by immunoSEQ multiplex PCR; TCRdb keeps only in-frame clonotypes and omits some of them. Among 150,000 to 200,000 clones, around four fifths were seen once, and the ten largest hold around 1.3%. The specimen was PBMCs. All receptors derive from a woman aged 25 to 39 in good health and CMV-seronegative.

The chain is built from TRBV29-1 and TRBJ1-1; weak D call: TRBD1 (6 bases). From germline, CDR1 is SQVTM and CDR2 ANQGSEA. With 8 bases removed from V and 4 bases from J, the gap between germline ends came to 14 bases. This CDR3 region has 12 residues. The CDR3 nucleotides read TGCAGCACTACAGGGAGTCGCACTGAAGCTTTCTTT. Its protein is CSTTGSRTEAFF.

V gene TRBV5-1 combines with J gene TRBJ2-5, with TRBD1 identical over 10 bases. Germline trimming cut 4 bases from V and 4 bases from J; bases unmatched to any gene: 13. The CDR3 totals 17 residues. Looked up from germline, CDR1 is SGHRS and CDR2 is YFSETQ. The CDR3 reads CASSLRPDRGRGETQYF. In nucleotides, the CDR3 is TGCGCCAGCAGCCTTAGGCCCGACAGGGGGCGCGGAGAGACCCAGTACTTC.

This sequence joins TRBV5-1 and TRBJ1-1, with D perhaps matching TRBD1 (5 bases). The V and J ends lost 4 bases and 7 bases respectively, with 14 bases between them. This CDR3 is 13 amino acids long. Germline lookup yields CDR1 SGHRS and CDR2 YFSETQ. CDR3 residues: CASSPTWGSEAFF. The CDR3, as DNA: TGCGCCAGCAGCCCCACCTGGGGCAGTGAAGCTTTCTTT.

This clone was picked up a small number of times. CDR3 coding DNA: TGTGCCAGCAGCGTAGGGGCGAACACTGAAGCTTTCTTT. This gives the protein CASSVGANTEAFF. This chain connects TRBV9 to TRBJ1-1; unclear D gene. V lost 0 bases and J 1 base, leaving 4 bases between the germline ends. Looked up from germline, CDR1 is SGDLS and CDR2 is YYNGEE. The length of the CDR3 is 13 residues.

The chain uses TRBV5-1 and TRBJ2-5; 12 bases are shared with TRBD2. This CDR3 is 18 amino acids long. Unmatched junction bases numbered 8, after V lost 0 bases and J lost 2 bases. Germline V gives CDR1 SGHRS, CDR2 YFSETQ. The CDR3 DNA reads as TGCGCCAGCAGCTTGGGTCGGACTAGCGGGGAGATACAAGAGACCCAGTACTTC. Protein: CASSLGRTSGEIQETQYF.

This chain uses TRBV18 with TRBJ1-2, with 8 positions matching TRBD1. Trimming removed 2 bases from V and 6 bases from J; junction bases left unmatched: 8. CDR1 and CDR2 (germline): KGHSH, LQKENI. The CDR3 is 15 residues long. Here the CDR3 DNA reads TGTGCCAGCTCACCAATTTTAGGACAGGGAGATGGCTACACCTTC. This translates into CASSPILGQGDGYTF.

The gene calls are TRBV27 and TRBJ1-2; 11 nucleotides line up with TRBD1. The CDR3 runs 13 residues. V was clipped by 5 bases and J by 4 bases; unmatched bases: 0. CDR1 MNHEY and CDR2 SMNVEV come from the germline V gene (reference sequence). This CDR3 is CASSGTGGYGYTF. CDR3 nucleotide sequence: TGTGCCAGCAGTGGGACAGGGGGCTATGGCTACACCTTC.

The gene calls are TRBV5-6 and TRBJ1-2, with TRBD1 as a possible D gene (6 bases). The CDR3 is 15 residues long. The V end lost 2 bases, the J end lost 8 bases, and 19 bases lay between the germline ends. Germline CDR1 is SGHDT and CDR2 is YYEEEE. The DNA for the CDR3 is TGTGCCAGCAGCTTTACAGCAGGGGAGAGTGAAGGCTACACCTTC. Protein product: CASSFTAGESEGYTF.

This clone was counted a single time. The rearrangement joins TRBV29-1 to TRBJ2-1, with a weak D call TRBD2 (6 bases). This CDR3 region has 14 residues. Deletions cut 6 bases from V and 6 bases from J, with 18 bases between. Germline loops: CDR1 SQVTM, CDR2 ANQGSEA. The CDR3 here is CSVGRTDYGNEQFF. The CDR3 DNA follows: TGCAGCGTCGGCCGGACGGACTACGGCAATGAGCAGTTCTTC.

The chain carries TRBV15 and TRBJ1-1; D is unresolved. Germline loops: CDR1 LNHNV, CDR2 YYDKDF (reference sequence). Trimming removed 1 base from V and 1 base from J, with 16 bases in between. This CDR3 is 17 amino acids long. The CDR3 is CATSRVGSVKGNTEAFF. In DNA, the CDR3 is TGTGCCACCAGCAGAGTGGGGAGCGTAAAGGGGAACACTGAAGCTTTCTTT.

This clone was seen a single time. This chain links TRBV15 with TRBJ1-2; TRBD1 aligns across 8 bases. Looked up from germline, CDR1 is LNHNV and CDR2 is YYDKDF (reference sequence). The trim removed 0 bases at V and 8 bases at J, leaving 11 bases unmatched. The CDR3 has 16 residues. CDR3 bases: TGTGCCACCAGCAGAGATCACATGGCAGGGGGCAGCGGCTACACCTTC. Translation: CATSRDHMAGGSGYTF.

The chain combines TRBV6-1 with TRBJ2-1; 7 bases line up with TRBD1. CDR1 is MNHNS and CDR2 is SASEGT in the germline V gene. V dropped 4 bases and J dropped 13; count of bases not matched to a gene: 10. There are 13 residues in the CDR3. In DNA form, the CDR3 reads TGTGCCAGCAGTGCTGACAGGGAACAATTCCAGTTCTTC. Translated, it gives CASSADREQFQFF.

This clone was found once. The chain combines TRBV7-8 with TRBJ1-3; no clear D gene. This CDR3 contains 14 residues. The V end was cut by 5 bases, the J end by 8 bases, with 16 bases between. The germline gives CDR1 SGHVS, CDR2 FQNEAQ. CDR3 residues: CASSLRRAEDTIYF. Written as DNA, the CDR3 is TGTGCCAGCAGCCTAAGACGGGCGGAGGACACCATATATTTT.

The chain employs TRBV5-6 and TRBJ1-3, with D possibly matching TRBD1 (6 bases). The CDR3 has 17 amino acids. Looked up from germline, CDR1 is SGHDT and CDR2 is YYEEEE. Trimming removed 0 bases at V and 0 bases at J, with 13 bases between. DNA for the CDR3: TGTGCCAGCAGCTTGGGACAGGTTACCTTCTCTGGAAACACCATATATTTT. Translated, it gives CASSLGQVTFSGNTIYF.

The chain couples TRBV11-3 to TRBJ1-1; tentatively, D is TRBD1 (5 bases). The germline V gene encodes CDR1 SGHNT and CDR2 YENEEA. V was pared by 7 bases and J by 0 bases, with 9 bases between. CDR3 size: 13 residues. The chain's CDR3 is CASNTGVNTEAFF. DNA for the CDR3: TGTGCCAGCAATACAGGAGTGAACACTGAAGCTTTCTTT. Full variable domain (outside the CDR3, taken from reference TRBV11-3 and TRBJ1-1): EAGVVQSPRYKIIEKKQPVAFWCNPISGHNTLYWYLQNLGQGPELLIRYENEEAVDDSQLPKDRFSAERLKGVDSTLKIQPAELGDSAVYLCASNTGVNTEAFFGQGTRLTVV.

The chain joins TRBV11-1 to TRBJ2-7; 10 bases agree with TRBD2. Trimming cost V 2 bases and J 0 bases; bases outside gene matches: 4. The germline V gene encodes CDR1 SGHAT and CDR2 FQDESV (reference sequence). The CDR3 covers 16 residues. The CDR3 sequence: CASSLTSGISSYEQYF. The CDR3 DNA reads TGTGCCAGCAGCTTAACTAGCGGGATAAGCTCCTACGAGCAGTACTTC.

The chain couples TRBV28 to TRBJ1-3; 8 bases align to TRBD1. In germline, CDR1 is MDHEN, CDR2 SYDVKM. This CDR3 has 16 amino acids. V was clipped by 6 bases and J by 3 bases; unmatched bases: 10. In DNA form, the CDR3 reads TGTGCCAGCAGAACGACAGGGGAAGGCTTTGGAAACACCATATATTTT. As protein: CASRTTGEGFGNTIYF.

The chain links TRBV25-1 to TRBJ2-2; 15 nucleotides agree with TRBD2. After removal of 4 bases from V and 6 bases from J, the junction contained 3 bases not matched to a gene. CDR1 and CDR2 from the germline V gene are MGHDK and SYGVNS. The CDR3 contains 16 residues. The CDR3 DNA is TGTGCCAGCAGTGGCGGGACTAGCGGGGGGTCCGGGGAGCTGTTTTTT. This codes for CASSGGTSGGSGELFF.

This chain links TRBV28 with TRBJ2-1; maybe TRBD1 (5 bases). The V end lost 5 bases, the J end lost 9 bases, and 8 bases lay between the germline ends. From germline, CDR1 is MDHEN and CDR2 SYDVKM. The length of the CDR3 is 11 residues. The CDR3 here is CASSLTGEQFF. The CDR3 DNA sequence: TGTGCCAGCAGTCTCACAGGTGAGCAGTTCTTC. The whole variable domain, filled in from reference TRBV28 and TRBJ2-1, reads DVKVTQSSRYLVKRTGEKVFLECVQDMDHENMFWYRQDPGLGLRLIYFSYDVKMKEKGDIPEGYSVSREKKERFSLILESASTNQTSMYLCASSLTGEQFFGPGTRLTVL.

This clone has more than one count but fewer than ten. The CDR3 DNA reads as TGTGCCAGCAGCTCAACTGGACAGGGGGCGGACACCGGGGAGCTGTTTTTT. This encodes CASSSTGQGADTGELFF. The V call is TRBV7-7, the J call TRBJ2-2; 11 nucleotides agree with TRBD1. The V gene end was trimmed by 4 bases and the J gene end by 3 bases; junction bases not matched to a gene: 7. The V gene's germline CDR1 is SSHAT and CDR2 FNYEAQ (reference sequence). This CDR3 comprises 17 residues.

This clone was counted only a few times. V gene TRBV9 combines with J gene TRBJ1-1, with 7 positions matching TRBD1. Germline loops: CDR1 SGDLS, CDR2 YYNGEE. The CDR3 has 14 amino acids. J lost 1 base, V lost 5 bases, and 5 bases had no gene match. Written as DNA, the CDR3 is TGTGCCAGCAGGGGGGACAGTCCGAACACTGAAGCTTTCTTT. Translation gives CASRGDSPNTEAFF. The full variable domain, with the rest looked up from reference TRBV9 and TRBJ1-1, is DSGVTQTPKHLITATGQRVTLRCSPRSGDLSVYWYQQSLDQGLQFLIQYYNGEERAKGNILERFSAQQFPDLHSELNLSSLELGDSALYFCASRGDSPNTEAFFGQGTRLTVV.

This chain joins TRBV5-4 and TRBJ1-4, with D tentatively TRBD1 (5 bases). The V and J ends lost 4 bases and 10 bases respectively, with 20 bases between them. Germline-derived CDR1 and CDR2 are SGHNT and YYREEE (reference sequence). The CDR3 has 15 amino acids. The CDR3 sequence is CASSVGEGEKGKLFF. The CDR3 nucleotides read TGTGCCAGCAGCGTAGGGGAGGGAGAGAAGGGAAAACTGTTTTTT.

This chain connects TRBV28 to TRBJ1-4, with TRBD1 as a possible D gene (6 bases). Germline loops: CDR1 MDHEN, CDR2 SYDVKM. The CDR3 has 15 amino acids. V shed 6 bases and J shed 3 bases, with 14 bases lying between them. CDR3 sequence (DNA): TGTGCCAGCAGGAAGTTGGACAGCTCTAATGAAAAACTGTTTTTT. This sequence encodes CASRKLDSSNEKLFF.

The chain has TRBV18 and TRBJ2-5; no definite D call. Trimming took off 3 bases at V and 4 bases at J, with 12 bases between the two ends. CDR3 length: 14 amino acids. Germline loops: CDR1 KGHSH, CDR2 LQKENI. CDR3 region: CASSPVDAVETQYF. The CDR3 DNA is TGTGCCAGCTCACCGGTTGATGCAGTAGAGACCCAGTACTTC.

This clone is a singleton in its sample. The sample contains more than one DNA sequence encoding this CDR3. The V and J genes are TRBV29-1 and TRBJ1-1; 9 bases align to TRBD1. With 7 bases clipped from V and 5 bases from J, the junction kept 8 bases outside the gene matches. This CDR3 is 13 amino acids long. CDR1 and CDR2 from the germline V gene are SQVTM and ANQGSEA. The CDR3 DNA follows: TGCAGCGCCGGGACAGGGTTTAGGACTGAAGCTTTCTTT. Encoded protein: CSAGTGFRTEAFF.